Presented here are 19 T cell receptor beta chains from one specimen sequenced in a study of Ad26.COV2.S vaccination and SARS-CoV-2 variants. Treatment: some 20 received Ad26.COV2.S at low or high dose, single or two shots; several received placebo; per-sample allocation not given. Sample collection was performed on day 63 after the first vaccine or placebo injection. Assay: immunoSEQ multiplex PCR; the TCRdb copy retains only in-frame clones and omits some. The sample has around 350,000 clones; approximately 81% are singletons. The specimen was peripheral blood, collected in a trial of Ad26.COV2.S vaccine versus placebo. These receptors were taken from a person between 18 and 65 years old who received the Ad26.COV2.S COVID-19 vaccine or a placebo.

This clone was seen just once. This rearrangement joins TRBV2 to TRBJ2-4; no clear D gene. CDR3 length: 15 amino acids. The V gene's germline CDR1 is SNHLY and CDR2 FYNNEI. V was cut by 5 bases and J by 1 base, with 12 bases left in between. Here the CDR3 reads CASSNGEQAKNIQYF. The DNA for the CDR3 is TGTGCCAGCAGTAATGGAGAACAGGCCAAAAACATTCAGTACTTC. Supplemented by reference TRBV2 and TRBJ2-4, the full variable domain reads EPEVTQTPSHQVTQMGQEVILRCVPISNHLYFYWYRQILGQKVEFLVSFYNNEISEKSEIFDDQFSVERPDGSNFTLKIRSTKLEDSAMYFCASSNGEQAKNIQYFGAGTRLSVL.

The chain joins TRBV2 to TRBJ1-6; D uncertain. Germline loops: CDR1 SNHLY, CDR2 FYNNEI. The CDR3 contains 15 residues. With 7 bases removed from V and 0 bases from J, the gap between germline ends came to 10 bases. CDR3 nucleotide sequence: TGTGCCAGCATCGAGGAGAGCTCCTATAATTCACCCCTCCACTTT. It yields the protein CASIEESSYNSPLHF.

This rearrangement joins TRBV7-9 to TRBJ1-2, with D maybe TRBD1 (6 bases). Germline V CDR1 and CDR2: SEHNR, FQNEAQ (reference sequence). The CDR3 sequence is 13 residues long. V shed 1 base and J shed 7 bases, with 10 bases lying between them. The CDR3 coding sequence is TGTGCCAGCAGCTTAGGGGGGGCACTTGGCTACACCTTC. This translates into CASSLGGALGYTF.

This rearrangement joins TRBV7-9 to TRBJ2-5; D unresolved. The CDR3 length is 14 residues. With 5 bases removed from V and 4 bases from J, the gap between germline ends came to 14 bases. Germline CDR1 is SEHNR and CDR2 is FQNEAQ (reference sequence). CDR3 sequence reads: CASSPEVYGETQYF. As DNA, the CDR3 is TGTGCCAGCAGCCCAGAGGTATACGGAGAGACCCAGTACTTC.

This clone was detected a few times. The chain is built from TRBV7-2 and TRBJ2-1, with D uncertain. CDR3 length: 13 amino acids. V was cut by 1 base and J by 8 bases, with 9 bases left in between. Germline values: CDR1 SGHTA, CDR2 FQGNSA. The CDR3 region has the DNA TGTGCCAGCAGCTTAGTTTCTTGGGATGAGCAGTTCTTC. The encoded protein is CASSLVSWDEQFF.

The J gene is TRBJ1-1, the V gene TRBV11-3, with D uncertain. The CDR3 covers 13 residues. Germline CDR1 and CDR2: SGHNT and YENEEA. V gave up 5 bases and J gave up 6 bases, with 13 bases separating them. The CDR3 DNA is TGTGCCAGCAGCCTCAGACCGAGGGCTGAAGCTTTCTTT. Translating it yields CASSLRPRAEAFF.

This clone occurred once. The chain has TRBV5-5 and TRBJ1-1; D perhaps matches TRBD1 (5 bases). The ends were cut back, 1 base at V and 5 bases at J, with 18 bases in the middle. Looked up from germline, CDR1 is SGHKS and CDR2 is YYEKEE (reference sequence). The length of the CDR3 is 16 residues. Here the CDR3 reads CASSLFGRGANTEAFF. CDR3 nucleotide sequence: TGTGCCAGCAGCTTGTTTGGGCGGGGCGCGAATACTGAAGCTTTCTTT.

This sequence joins TRBV6-5 and TRBJ1-5; possible D gene TRBD1, 5 bases. Germline V gene sequence: CDR1 MNHEY, CDR2 SVGAGI. With 0 bases removed from V and 3 bases from J, the gap between germline ends came to 9 bases. The CDR3 loop spans 15 amino acids. The CDR3 region is CASSYSGAFNQPQHF. CDR3 bases: TGTGCCAGCAGTTACTCTGGGGCGTTCAATCAGCCCCAGCATTTT.

V usage is TRBV27 and J usage is TRBJ2-5, with TRBD1 as a possible D gene (6 bases). Trimming stripped 4 bases from V and 1 base from J, with 13 bases between. From germline, CDR1 is MNHEY and CDR2 SMNVEV (reference sequence). This CDR3 has 15 amino acids. CDR3 bases: TGTGCCAGCAGTTCCTTGGGGGCTGGCCAAGAGACCCAGTACTTC. Encoded protein: CASSSLGAGQETQYF.

V is TRBV11-2 and J is TRBJ2-1; TRBD1 aligns across 10 bases. In germline, CDR1 is SGHAT, CDR2 FQNNGV. CDR3 length: 16 residues. The trim removed 5 bases at V and 2 bases at J, leaving 6 bases unmatched. CDR3 amino acids: CASSQRDRGPYNEQFF. CDR3 sequence (DNA): TGTGCCAGCAGCCAACGGGACAGGGGCCCCTACAATGAGCAGTTCTTC.

This chain uses TRBV29-1 with TRBJ2-7, with 7 bases lining up with TRBD1. V was pared by 4 bases and J by 0 bases, with 12 bases of the junction left unmatched. Germline CDR1 SQVTM, CDR2 ANQGSEA. This CDR3 is built from 16 residues. DNA for the CDR3: TGCAGCGTTGCGGACAGGATAGACCCCGGCTCCTACGAGCAGTACTTC. Amino acid sequence: CSVADRIDPGSYEQYF.

The rearrangement uses TRBV7-9 and TRBJ2-5; tentatively, D is TRBD1 or TRBD2 (5 bases each). Germline assignment: CDR1 SEHNR and CDR2 FQNEAQ (reference sequence). The CDR3 is 15 amino acids. V lost 5 bases and J 1 base, leaving 14 bases between the germline ends. This CDR3 reads CASSRDVVIQETQYF. Here the CDR3 DNA reads TGTGCCAGCAGCCGGGACGTCGTAATCCAAGAGACCCAGTACTTC.

This sequence joins TRBV6-5 and TRBJ1-5; 7 nucleotides match TRBD1. V trimming: 6 bases; J trimming: 2 bases; junction bases outside the gene matches: 7. Per germline, CDR1 MNHEY and CDR2 SVGAGI. The CDR3 runs to 15 residues. Here the CDR3 reads CASRLGGRGNQPQHF. The DNA for the CDR3 is TGTGCCAGCAGACTAGGGGGCCGTGGCAATCAGCCCCAGCATTTT.

This sequence joins TRBV6-5 and TRBJ2-5, with 7 bases lining up with TRBD1. V shed 6 bases, J shed 5 bases, and the junction held 6 bases outside the gene matches. The CDR3 runs 13 residues. The germline gives CDR1 MNHEY, CDR2 SVGAGI. The DNA for the CDR3 is TGTGCCAGCAGACCGACAGGGTTGGAGACCCAGTACTTC. It encodes CASRPTGLETQYF.

V usage is TRBV4-1 and J usage is TRBJ1-3; weak D call: TRBD1 (5 bases). V gave up 1 base and J gave up 2 bases, with 9 bases separating them. There are 15 residues in the CDR3. Germline V gene sequence: CDR1 MGHRA, CDR2 YSYEKL. This CDR3 reads CASSQGSGAGNTIYF. CDR3 nucleotide sequence: TGCGCCAGCAGCCAAGGATCGGGGGCTGGAAACACCATATATTTT.

This clone is a singleton in its sample. The chain uses TRBV5-1 and TRBJ1-4, with 7 bases matching TRBD1. The CDR3 is 15 amino acids. Germline CDR1 and CDR2: SGHRS and YFSETQ. V lost 0 bases and J lost 7; bases outside the gene matches: 6. The chain's CDR3 is CASSLVGGRVEKLFF. The CDR3 coding sequence is TGCGCCAGCAGCTTGGTAGGGGGCCGCGTTGAAAAACTGTTTTTT.

This clone was picked up one time. The chain is built from TRBV28 and TRBJ2-7, with 7 nucleotides matching TRBD1. V shed 6 bases and J 5 bases; nucleotides not matched to a gene: 7. CDR1 MDHEN and CDR2 SYDVKM come from the germline V gene. CDR3 length: 13 residues. CDR3 sequence: CASSTRGLHEQYF. The CDR3 DNA is TGTGCCAGCAGCACAAGGGGGCTTCACGAGCAGTACTTC.

This chain links TRBV6-5 with TRBJ1-1; D might be TRBD1 (5 bases). CDR1 and CDR2 from the germline V gene are MNHEY and SVGAGI. Trimming removed 6 bases at V and 3 bases at J, with 14 bases between. The CDR3 covers 14 residues. CDR3 sequence: CASRFTSGYTEAFF. The CDR3 DNA reads TGTGCCAGCAGGTTCACCTCAGGGTACACTGAAGCTTTCTTT.

This chain connects TRBV19 to TRBJ1-4; D is unresolved. V dropped 6 bases and J dropped 8 bases, with 13 bases sitting between them. Germline V gene data show CDR1 as LNHDA and CDR2 as SQIVND (reference sequence). The CDR3 is made up of 13 amino acids. The CDR3, as DNA: TGTGCCAGTAGCCTATTGAACCGGGAAAAACTGTTTTTT. Its protein is CASSLLNREKLFF.